This entry concerns a single T cell receptor (beta chain). The germline V gene has CDR1 DFQATT and CDR2 SNEGSKA (reference sequence). The V segment lost 5 bases and the J segment 6 bases; nucleotides outside the gene matches: 14. The CDR3 loop spans 15 amino acids. This sample was included in a study of human T cells and chemical hapten exposure. Time point meaning: pre-sensitization, week 0. The sample's treatment: therapeutic diphenylcyclopropenone sensitization with weekly scalp DPC. TCRdb used MiXCR to reprocess the RACE reads, holding one entry per CDR3 protein. The sample yields approximately 260,000 distinct CDR3 sequences, about 9.4% seen once.

The sequence was obtained from a woman aged 40 to 49 with alopecia areata. Some clones in this sample may be carry-over from other donors' samples. The sample was whole blood, taken in connection with sensitization to the hapten diphenylcyclopropenone (DPC). The chain couples TRBV20-1 to TRBJ1-2; 8 nucleotides agree with TRBD1. CDR3 nucleotides: TGCAGTGCTGGAGGGGGCAGGACAGGGCGCCATGGCTACACCTTC. Residues: CSAGGGRTGRHGYTF.